The source of this T cell receptor (beta chain) is a study of shared T cell receptors in the human thymus. The assay was immunoSEQ multiplex PCR, and TCRdb's table has in-frame clones only and misses some. Of about 380,000 clones in the sample, roughly 94% were seen once. The receptor was isolated from a human donor. Sequences were obtained from thymocytes.

CDR3 sequence: CASSLVGLGYGYTF. In DNA, the CDR3 is TGTGCCAGCAGCTTGGTAGGGTTGGGCTATGGCTACACCTTC. The chain combines TRBV7-9 with TRBJ1-2; no firm D call. The V end was cut by 3 bases, the J end by 4 bases, with 12 bases between. The CDR3 runs 14 residues. The germline gives CDR1 SEHNR, CDR2 FQNEAQ (reference sequence).